These T cell receptor beta chains were read from a single sample in a study of OX40 agonist ivuxolimab in advanced cancers. The protocol was immunoSEQ multiplex PCR, while the TCRdb copy is restricted to in-frame clones and leaves out a portion. The sample consists of tens of thousands of clones, about 87% of them appearing once. Specimen: CD4+ or CD8+ T cells sorted from blood, collected in a trial of the OX40 agonist ivuxolimab. These receptors were taken from an adult with an advanced solid tumor such as melanoma, head and neck, liver or kidney cancer. Each CDR3 is given with its conserved first and last residue. The D gene is left open where the match is weak. Some rows have no size entry. The others give once, few or many, or a class for an expanded clone.

TRBD2 TRBJ2-1 . TRBV5-1 TGCGCCAGCAGCTCCTACCGGACTAGCAACAATGAGCAGTTCTTC CASSSYRTSNNEQFF
. TRBJ1-5 . TRBV5-4 TGTGCCAGCAGCCTGAGAGGGAATGGCAATCAGCCCCAGCATTTT CASSLRGNGNQPQHF
. TRBJ1-2 . TRBV6-6 TGTGCCAGCACTCAGGGGACCTCTAACTATGGCTACACCTTC CASTQGTSNYGYTF
. TRBJ2-1 . TRBV6-5 TGTGCCAGCAGTTACCGGGCGGTTAGTTACAATGAGCAGTTCTTC CASSYRAVSYNEQFF
TRBD2 TRBJ2-3 once TRBV6-4 TGTGCCAGCAGTGCAGAACTAGCGGCAGATACGCAGTATTTT CASSAELAADTQYF
TRBD2 TRBJ2-5 . TRBV29-1 TGCAGCGTTGAAAAAGCGGGGGGACTACAAGAGACCCAGTACTTC CSVEKAGGLQETQYF
. TRBJ2-5 . TRBV28 TGTGCCAGCAGTTCCGGACAGAAAGAGACCCAGTACTTC CASSSGQKETQYF
. TRBJ1-6 once TRBV28 TGTGCCAGCAGTTTCGACAATCCCTCACCCCTCCACTTT CASSFDNPSPLHF
TRBD2 TRBJ2-3 . TRBV27 TGTGCCAGCAGCGCTGGGCGGGGGGGCAGGGGTACAGATACGCAGTATTTT CASSAGRGGRGTDTQYF
TRBD1 TRBJ1-4 . TRBV28 TGTGCCAGCACCGACCGACAGGGTCAAAAACTGTTTTTT CASTDRQGQKLFF
TRBD1 TRBJ1-4 . TRBV28 TGTGCCAGCAGTTTACAGGGGGCAGCAACCACCGTCCAATTT CASSLQGAATTVQF
. TRBJ1-5 . TRBV7-2 TGTGCCAGCAGCGGTCGTCCTAATCAGCCCCAGCATTTT CASSGRPNQPQHF
TRBD2 TRBJ2-1 . TRBV7-9 TGTGCCAGCAGCCAGCTCCTGGGACTAGCGGGAGGGCACTATGAGCAGTTCTTC CASSQLLGLAGGHYEQFF
. TRBJ1-5 . TRBV6-6 TGTGCCAGCAGTCTCCGACCGGGTGGTCAGCCCCAGCATTTT CASSLRPGGQPQHF
. TRBJ1-2 . TRBV7-9 TGTGCCAGCAGCTCTAGTGGTTGGCTCTATGGCTACACCTTC CASSSSGWLYGYTF
. TRBJ1-4 . TRBV9 TGTGCCAGCAGCCCCGGACAGTCTTCAACTAATGAAAAACTGTTTTTT CASSPGQSSTNEKLFF
. TRBJ2-3 . TRBV10-3 TGTGCCACTAAGACGTCCCCGCATCCCCCAGATACGCAGTATTTT CATKTSPHPPDTQYF
. TRBJ2-7 . TRBV11-3 TGTGCCAGCAGCAGACGGACAGTTTACGAGCAGTACTTC CASSRRTVYEQYF
TRBD1 TRBJ2-5 . TRBV7-2 TGTGCCAGCAGCCGAACCGGACAGGGGGCCGGGACCCAGTACTTC CASSRTGQGAGTQYF
TRBD2 TRBJ2-1 . TRBV9 TGTGCCAGCAGCCTCGGACTAGCGGGGGGGCCCCGAGTGGGGAATGAGCAGTTCTTC CASSLGLAGGPRVGNEQFF
. TRBJ2-3 . TRBV9 TGTGCCAGCACCTCAGCCGGATACACAGATACGCAGTATTTT CASTSAGYTDTQYF
. TRBJ2-7 few TRBV7-2 TGTGCCAGCAGCTTTCCCGGTTTGAAAGAGCAGTACTTC CASSFPGLKEQYF
. TRBJ2-1 . TRBV18 TGTGCCAGCTCACCCCCTGGGGGCTCCTACAATGAGCAGTTCTTC CASSPPGGSYNEQFF
. TRBJ2-7 . TRBV11-2 TGTGCCAGCAGCCGTCCTGAGGGAGTCTACGAGCAGTACTTC CASSRPEGVYEQYF